A selection of T cell receptor beta chains follows, all from one sample in a study of CD8+ T cells in alopecia areata. Repertoires were generated with immunoSEQ multiplex PCR, while TCRdb's copy carries only in-frame clones and drops some. This table has about 180,000 clones, approximately 51% appearing once. The sequenced sample was CD8+ T cells sorted from blood, obtained around week 53, from a patient treated with tofacitinib. The origin of the receptors is a human donor with alopecia areata. Both conserved end residues are part of each CDR3. D genes are given only for firm matches. Clone size, where shown, is once, few, many, or a class for clones that have expanded.

TRBV29-1	TRBJ2-7	-	TRBD1	CSADLGQGGGSYEQYF	TGCAGCGCAGACCTTGGACAGGGTGGAGGGTCCTACGAGCAGTACTTC
TRBV5-1	TRBJ2-1	-	-	CASSPKYLLVSEQFF	TGCGCCAGCAGCCCAAAGTACCTCCTCGTTAGTGAGCAGTTCTTC
TRBV5-6	TRBJ2-7	-	TRBD1	CASSLKPDRPAWEQYF	TGTGCCAGCAGCTTGAAACCGGACAGGCCAGCTTGGGAGCAGTACTTC
TRBV13	TRBJ1-2	-	-	CASSSTGSDYGYTF	TGTGCCAGCAGCTCCACAGGGTCGGACTATGGCTACACCTTC
TRBV6-1	TRBJ2-5	-	-	CASSEAIGAGQETQYF	TGTGCCAGCAGTGAAGCAATCGGGGCAGGGCAAGAGACCCAGTACTTC
TRBV6-5	TRBJ2-5	few	-	CASSSLNMETQYF	TGTGCCAGCAGTTCCCTTAATATGGAGACCCAGTACTTC
TRBV25-1	TRBJ2-3	-	-	CASTVTDTQYF	TGTGCCAGCACGGTAACAGATACGCAGTATTTT
TRBV25-1	TRBJ1-1	once	-	CASAKQEPANTEAFF	TGTGCCAGCGCAAAACAGGAACCGGCGAACACTGAAGCTTTCTTT
TRBV2	TRBJ1-6	-	TRBD1	CASRGQGINNSPLHF	TGTGCCAGCAGAGGACAGGGGATTAATAATTCACCCCTCCACTTT
TRBV7-8	TRBJ1-5	few	TRBD1	CASSLETGGGQPQHF	TGTGCCAGCAGCTTAGAGACAGGGGGAGGTCAGCCCCAGCATTTT
TRBV19	TRBJ2-1	few	TRBD2	CASSMSRGSSYNEQFF	TGTGCCAGTAGTATGTCGCGGGGGAGCTCCTACAATGAGCAGTTCTTC
TRBV5-6	TRBJ2-7	-	TRBD2	CASSLSLAVNEQYF	TGTGCCAGCAGCTTGAGCCTAGCGGTCAACGAGCAGTACTTC
TRBV7-3	TRBJ2-3	-	TRBD1	CASSATGVTDTQYF	TGTGCCAGCAGCGCGACAGGGGTGACAGATACGCAGTATTTT